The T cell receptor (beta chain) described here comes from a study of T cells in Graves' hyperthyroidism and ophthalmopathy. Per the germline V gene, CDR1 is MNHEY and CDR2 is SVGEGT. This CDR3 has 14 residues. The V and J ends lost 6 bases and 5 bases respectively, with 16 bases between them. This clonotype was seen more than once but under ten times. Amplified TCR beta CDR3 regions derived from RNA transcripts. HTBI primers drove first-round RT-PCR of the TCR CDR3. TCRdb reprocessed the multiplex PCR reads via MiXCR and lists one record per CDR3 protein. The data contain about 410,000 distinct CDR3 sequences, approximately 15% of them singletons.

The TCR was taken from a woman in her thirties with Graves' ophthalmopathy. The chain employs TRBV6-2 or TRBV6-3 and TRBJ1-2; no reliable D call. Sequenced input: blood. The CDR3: CASSPLGILYGYTF. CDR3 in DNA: TGTGCCAGCAGCCCTCTTGGAATTTTATATGGCTACACCTTC.